Included here is one T cell receptor beta chain sequence, with context. The antigen is undetermined. The entry originates in a study of siplizumab effects on memory and regulatory T cells. Study-wide results and limits: Unstimulated subsets were the mapping target of only a minor fraction of alloreactive clones. Alloreactive CD4+ clones that could be mapped were on average 68.8% Treg-derived with siplizumab, against approximately 28% in controls. In roughly 80-97% of proliferating CD4+ or CD8+ clones, a naive or memory phenotype could not be assigned. Fewer alloreactive sequences mapped to unstimulated CD4+ memory cells under siplizumab.

Measured with immunoSEQ multiplex PCR; TCRdb has only the in-frame clones, and not every one. The data contain more than 95,000 clones, about 93% of them seen just once; the ten biggest clones take up 0.62%. The CDR3 spans 14 residues. The ends were cut back, 3 bases at V and 4 bases at J, with 10 bases in the middle. The germline V gene has CDR1 LNHDA and CDR2 SQIVND (reference sequence). The origin of this receptor is a human donor in good health. Material: Tregs sorted from blood. The chain couples TRBV19 to TRBJ2-1, with D possibly being TRBD2 (5 bases). The CDR3 DNA reads TGTGCCAGTAGTATGGGAGCGGAATACAATGAGCAGTTCTTC. Protein sequence: CASSMGAEYNEQFF.